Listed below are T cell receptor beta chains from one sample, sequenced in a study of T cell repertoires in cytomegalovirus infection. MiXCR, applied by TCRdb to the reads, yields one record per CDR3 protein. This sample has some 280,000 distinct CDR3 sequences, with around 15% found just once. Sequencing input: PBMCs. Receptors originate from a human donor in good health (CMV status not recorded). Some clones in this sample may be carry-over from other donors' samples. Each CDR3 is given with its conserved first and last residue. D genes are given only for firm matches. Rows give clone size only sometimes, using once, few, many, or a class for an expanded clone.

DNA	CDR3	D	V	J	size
TGTGCCACCAGAGAGGCACTAGCGGGAGCCACCTACGAGCAGTACTTC	CATREALAGATYEQYF	TRBD2	TRBV15	TRBJ2-7	few
TGTGCCAGCAACCGGGATGGGAGGTCTGGGGCCAACGTCCTGACTTTC	CASNRDGRSGANVLTF	-	TRBV6-1	TRBJ2-6	many
TGCGCCAGCAGCCCCGGGTTGGGGGGCACCACAGATACGCAGTATTTT	CASSPGLGGTTDTQYF	-	TRBV5-1	TRBJ2-3	-
TGTGCCAGCATCGAGCGGGAGGCGCGAGAGCAGTACTTC	CASIEREAREQYF	TRBD2	TRBV2	TRBJ2-7	few
TGTGCCAGCAGCTTAGATCAAGGGCGGAAAGATACGCAGTATTTT	CASSLDQGRKDTQYF	-	TRBV7-2	TRBJ2-3	many
TGCGCCAGCAGCTTGGAAGTTGCCTACGAGCAGTACTTC	CASSLEVAYEQYF	-	TRBV5-1	TRBJ2-7	-
TGTGCCAGTACCGATTCGCGGAGGGTGATGTCGTGGCGGGAGGCCTACAATGAGCAGTTCTTC	CASTDSRRVMSWREAYNEQFF	TRBD2	TRBV19	TRBJ2-1	few
TGTGCCAGCAGTCTGAACAGGGGGCCGGGCAATCAGCCCCAGCATTTT	CASSLNRGPGNQPQHF	TRBD1	TRBV6-1	TRBJ1-5	many
TGTGCCAGCAGCCACAGGGAAGAGACCCAGTACTTC	CASSHREETQYF	-	TRBV9	TRBJ2-5	few
TGTGCCAGACGACAGGACTCCTACAATGAGCAGTTCTTC	CARRQDSYNEQFF	-	TRBV2	TRBJ2-1	few
TGTGCCAGCAGTTATGGATCGGGACAGCAGAACTATGGCTACACCTTC	CASSYGSGQQNYGYTF	TRBD1	TRBV12-3/TRBV12-4	TRBJ1-2	few
TGTGCCAGCAGCCATAGGGGGAACACTGAAGCTTTCTTT	CASSHRGNTEAFF	-	TRBV14	TRBJ1-1	few
TGTGCCAGCAGCTTGAGCGGTTATAGCAATCAGCCCCAGCATTTT	CASSLSGYSNQPQHF	-	TRBV5-5	TRBJ1-5	many
TGTGCCAGCAGGCTCCTAGCGAGCAATGAGCAGTTCTTC	CASRLLASNEQFF	-	TRBV6-2/TRBV6-3	TRBJ2-1	-
TGTGCCAGCAGCTTAGGTGGCCGCAGTATGGACTTC	CASSLGGRSMDF	-	TRBV7-2	TRBJ2-7	many
TGCAGTGCTGACAGGGAGGGTAACGAGCAGTACTTC	CSADREGNEQYF	-	TRBV20-1	TRBJ2-7	few
TGTGCCAGGACTAGCGGGAGCGGGAACACCGGGGAGCTGTTTTTT	CARTSGSGNTGELFF	TRBD2	TRBV2	TRBJ2-2	many
TGTGCCAGCAGTTTATGGGGTTCTTCTTCCTACGAGCAGTACTTC	CASSLWGSSSYEQYF	-	TRBV28	TRBJ2-7	few
TGTGCCAGCAGTTTAGTCGCGGGAGATAGCCATGAGCAGTTCTTC	CASSLVAGDSHEQFF	TRBD2	TRBV28	TRBJ2-1	-
TGTGCCAGCAGTACGGGACAGACTATGAACACTGAAGCTTTCTTT	CASSTGQTMNTEAFF	TRBD1	TRBV2	TRBJ1-1	few
TGTGCCACCAGTGATTTTGGTGATCGGACCCAGCATTTT	CATSDFGDRTQHF	-	TRBV24-1	TRBJ1-5	many
TGTGCCAGCCAACCGACTAGCGGGAGTGCAGATACGCAGTATTTT	CASQPTSGSADTQYF	TRBD2	TRBV2	TRBJ2-3	-
TGTGCCAGCAGTTTAAATAGGGGGGCTTTTGGTGGCTACACCTTC	CASSLNRGAFGGYTF	-	TRBV12-3/TRBV12-4	TRBJ1-2	many
TGTGCCAGCAGCTTAGGACCCCACAGGGGACCTTCCTACAATGAGCAGTTCTTC	CASSLGPHRGPSYNEQFF	TRBD1	TRBV7-7	TRBJ2-1	many
TGTGCCAGCAGCTTAGATTCAGGGTGGGGTCAGTACTTC	CASSLDSGWGQYF	-	TRBV11-2	TRBJ2-7	-
TGTGCCAGCAGTTACAACTCCGGGCCGAGCTCCTACAATGAGCAGTTCTTC	CASSYNSGPSSYNEQFF	-	TRBV12-3/TRBV12-4	TRBJ2-1	-
TGTGCCAGCTCACAAGGGACCGGGGGGCAGTTCTTC	CASSQGTGGQFF	-	TRBV18	TRBJ2-1	many
TGTGCCAGCAGCCCACAGGGGGGAGAAAAACTGTTTTTT	CASSPQGGEKLFF	TRBD1	TRBV7-2	TRBJ1-4	many
TGCAGTGCTACTGACAGTCAAGAGACCCAGTACTTC	CSATDSQETQYF	-	TRBV20-1	TRBJ2-5	-